The 13 T cell receptor beta chains below come from one sample, sequenced in a study of T cell responses to AZD1222 COVID-19 vaccine. Libraries were prepared by immunoSEQ multiplex PCR; TCRdb keeps only in-frame clonotypes and omits some of them. The repertoire consists of 20,000 to 30,000 clones, with around 83% occurring once and the leading ten covering roughly 8.5%. The sequencing here drew on peripheral blood, taken 28 days after the second AZD1222 dose. The receptors were sampled from an adult who received the AZD1222 COVID-19 vaccine.

The chain joins TRBV10-3 to TRBJ1-6, with 7 bases matching TRBD1. Trimming cost V 10 bases and J 7 bases; bases outside gene matches: 10. Germline-derived CDR1 and CDR2 are ENHRY and SYGVKD. This CDR3 comprises 14 residues. The CDR3 region has the DNA TGTGCCAACAGGACCGGGACAGACAATTCACCCCTCCACTTT. It yields the protein CANRTGTDNSPLHF.

The J gene is TRBJ1-1, the V gene TRBV2; TRBD1 is a possible D gene (6 bases). V shed 1 base and J shed 11 bases, with 17 bases lying between them. In germline, CDR1 is SNHLY, CDR2 FYNNEI. This CDR3 is 14 amino acids long. CDR3 residues: CASSEDPRGMGAFF. The CDR3, as DNA: TGTGCCAGCAGTGAAGACCCCAGGGGAATGGGGGCTTTCTTT.

This clone appeared a single time. The V call is TRBV5-1, the J call TRBJ2-3, with 12 bases that match TRBD2. The ends lost 0 bases at V and 4 bases at J; junction bases unmatched: 15. There are 20 residues in the CDR3. Germline V lookup: CDR1 SGHRS, CDR2 YFSETQ. CDR3 in amino acids: CASSLVSSGRGYASADTQYF. CDR3 DNA sequence: TGCGCCAGCAGCTTGGTGTCTAGCGGGAGGGGCTACGCGTCCGCAGATACGCAGTATTTT.

The chain couples TRBV28 to TRBJ2-7, with D unresolved. The CDR3 consists of 13 residues. From germline, CDR1 is MDHEN and CDR2 SYDVKM. Trimming pared 6 bases from V and 3 bases from J, leaving 12 bases between. In DNA, the CDR3 is TGTGCCAGCAGCCGGGCACCAGTCTACGAGCAGTACTTC. Translated, it gives CASSRAPVYEQYF.

This clone was counted only a few times. The V gene is TRBV5-4, the J gene TRBJ2-7; 10 nucleotides line up with TRBD2. The CDR3 has 17 residues. Germline lookup yields CDR1 SGHNT and CDR2 YYREEE (reference sequence). V was pared by 4 bases and J by 1 base, with 11 bases of the junction left unmatched. This CDR3 reads CASSRLSGGAESYEQYF. In DNA form, the CDR3 reads TGTGCCAGCAGCCGCCTGAGCGGGGGGGCCGAATCCTACGAGCAGTACTTC.

The CDR3 nucleotides read TGTGCCAGCAGAACACAGGGGCCCACCTACGAGCAGTACTTC. It yields the protein CASRTQGPTYEQYF. The rearrangement links TRBV2 to TRBJ2-7, with 7 bases lining up with TRBD1. The CDR3 is 14 residues long. Losses at the gene ends were 6 bases for V and 2 bases for J; bases not matched to a gene: 7. Germline V gene sequence: CDR1 SNHLY, CDR2 FYNNEI.

The J gene is TRBJ2-4, the V gene TRBV9; D not certain. The CDR3 totals 15 residues. CDR1 and CDR2 from the germline V gene are SGDLS and YYNGEE. V was clipped by 0 bases and J by 6 bases, with 13 bases between them. This CDR3 is CASSVGGRLTNIQYF. The CDR3 nucleotides read TGTGCCAGCAGCGTAGGCGGCAGGCTGACAAACATTCAGTACTTC. The full variable domain, its missing parts supplied by reference TRBV9 and TRBJ2-4, is DSGVTQTPKHLITATGQRVTLRCSPRSGDLSVYWYQQSLDQGLQFLIQYYNGEERAKGNILERFSAQQFPDLHSELNLSSLELGDSALYFCASSVGGRLTNIQYFGAGTRLSVL.

V usage is TRBV24-1 and J usage is TRBJ2-1, with 7 bases aligning to TRBD1. V lost 5 bases to trimming and J lost 8 bases; unmatched junction nucleotides: 11. The CDR3 spans 15 residues. Per the germline V gene, CDR1 is KGHDR and CDR2 is SFDVKD. The CDR3, as DNA: TGTGCCACCAGTGGTACCGGGACAGCTGTTCATGAGCAGTTCTTC. Amino acids: CATSGTGTAVHEQFF.

This chain connects TRBV28 to TRBJ1-5; D possibly corresponds to TRBD1 (6 bases). The germline V gene has CDR1 MDHEN and CDR2 SYDVKM. This CDR3 comprises 14 residues. V lost 7 bases, J lost 3 bases, and 13 bases lay in between. Written as DNA, the CDR3 is TGTGCCAGCACGGGGGGGCAGAACAATCAGCCCCAGCATTTT. It is translated as CASTGGQNNQPQHF. Drawing the rest from reference TRBV28 and TRBJ1-5, the complete variable domain is DVKVTQSSRYLVKRTGEKVFLECVQDMDHENMFWYRQDPGLGLRLIYFSYDVKMKEKGDIPEGYSVSREKKERFSLILESASTNQTSMYLCASTGGQNNQPQHFGDGTRLSIL.

The rearrangement joins TRBV2 to TRBJ1-6; D unclear. Trimming took 4 bases from V and 8 from J, leaving 12 bases between them. This CDR3 is 14 amino acids long. Germline assignment: CDR1 SNHLY and CDR2 FYNNEI. CDR3 sequence (DNA): TGTGCCAGCAGTGTGGGCCGTACAGATTCACCCCTCCACTTT. It encodes CASSVGRTDSPLHF. Full variable domain (remainder filled in from reference TRBV2 and TRBJ1-6): EPEVTQTPSHQVTQMGQEVILRCVPISNHLYFYWYRQILGQKVEFLVSFYNNEISEKSEIFDDQFSVERPDGSNFTLKIRSTKLEDSAMYFCASSVGRTDSPLHFGNGTRLTVT.

This chain uses TRBV5-1 with TRBJ2-1, with 10 nucleotides matching TRBD1. Looked up from germline, CDR1 is SGHRS and CDR2 is YFSETQ. The CDR3 length is 17 residues. Germline trimming cut 1 base from V and 8 bases from J; bases unmatched to any gene: 12. In DNA, the CDR3 is TGCGCCAGCAGCTTGCGACCCACCGGGACAGGGGTGGATGAGCAGTTCTTC. It translates to CASSLRPTGTGVDEQFF. The variable domain in full, completed from reference TRBV5-1 and TRBJ2-1, reads KAGVTQTPRYLIKTRGQQVTLSCSPISGHRSVSWYQQTPGQGLQFLFEYFSETQRNKGNFPGRFSGRQFSNSRSEMNVSTLELGDSALYLCASSLRPTGTGVDEQFFGPGTRLTVL.

V usage is TRBV6-6 and J usage is TRBJ2-1; D is perhaps TRBD2 (7 bases). Germline V gene sequence: CDR1 MNHNY, CDR2 SVGAGI (reference sequence). The CDR3 is made up of 12 amino acids. V lost 5 bases and J lost 9, with 11 bases in between. The DNA for the CDR3 is TGTGCCAGCAGTCGAGGGGGGGGTGAGCAGTTCTTC. Protein: CASSRGGGEQFF.

The V call is TRBV5-1, the J call TRBJ2-1; D not resolved. Germline V gene sequence: CDR1 SGHRS, CDR2 YFSETQ. The CDR3 runs to 14 residues. Trimming pared 4 bases from V and 6 bases from J, leaving 14 bases between. The CDR3 DNA is TGCGCCAGCAGCCGTAGCTGGTCGGTCAATGAGCAGTTCTTC. Its protein product is CASSRSWSVNEQFF.